These T cell receptor beta chains were read from a single sample in a study of blood T cell repertoires in COVID-19. The assay was immunoSEQ multiplex PCR, and TCRdb's table has in-frame clones only and misses some. The table includes a few hundred thousand clones, around nine tenths detected once. Source material: peripheral blood. All receptors come from a man aged 40-55 years who had recovered from COVID-19. Both conserved end residues are part of each CDR3. D genes are given only for firm matches. The listing skips clone size in some rows; elsewhere it reads once, few, many or a size class.

CDR3aa: CASSPGSTSNYGYTF
CDR3nt: TGTGCCAGCTCACCGGGGAGCACGTCTAACTATGGCTACACCTTC
j_gene: TRBJ1-2
v_gene: TRBV18
d_gene: -
abundance: -

CDR3aa: CASSSPAGAAGFGYTF
CDR3nt: TGTGCCAGCAGTTCTCCCGCGGGAGCGGCCGGGTTTGGCTACACCTTC
j_gene: TRBJ1-2
v_gene: TRBV25-1
d_gene: -
abundance: -

CDR3aa: CASSPSVRVNYGYTF
CDR3nt: TGTGCCAGCAGCCCTTCGGTCAGGGTTAACTATGGCTACACCTTC
j_gene: TRBJ1-2
v_gene: TRBV9
d_gene: -
abundance: -

CDR3aa: CASSDRGHGYTF
CDR3nt: TGTGCCAGCAGTGACAGGGGGCATGGCTACACCTTC
j_gene: TRBJ1-2
v_gene: TRBV27
d_gene: TRBD1
abundance: -

CDR3aa: CASSLKRDEQYF
CDR3nt: TGTGCCAGCAGCTTGAAGAGGGACGAGCAGTACTTC
j_gene: TRBJ2-7
v_gene: TRBV5-5
d_gene: -
abundance: -

CDR3aa: CASSVGGSLRGYNEQFF
CDR3nt: TGTGCCAGCAGCGTAGGCGGGAGCCTTAGGGGTTACAATGAGCAGTTCTTC
j_gene: TRBJ2-1
v_gene: TRBV9
d_gene: TRBD2
abundance: once

CDR3aa: CASSQLRSNTEAFF
CDR3nt: TGTGCCAGCAGCCAACTAAGAAGCAACACTGAAGCTTTCTTT
j_gene: TRBJ1-1
v_gene: TRBV14
d_gene: -
abundance: -

CDR3aa: CASSASTYNEQFF
CDR3nt: TGTGCCAGCAGTGCCAGTACCTACAATGAGCAGTTCTTC
j_gene: TRBJ2-1
v_gene: TRBV6-2/TRBV6-3
d_gene: -
abundance: -

CDR3aa: CASSLDPLTYGYTF
CDR3nt: TGTGCCAGCAGCTTAGACCCGCTAACCTATGGCTACACCTTC
j_gene: TRBJ1-2
v_gene: TRBV11-2
d_gene: -
abundance: -

CDR3aa: CASSTTGGGEQFF
CDR3nt: TGTGCCAGCAGTACAACAGGGGGGGGTGAGCAGTTCTTC
j_gene: TRBJ2-1
v_gene: TRBV6-5
d_gene: -
abundance: -

CDR3aa: CASSLDRWNTIYF
CDR3nt: TGTGCCAGCAGCTTAGACCGGTGGAACACCATATATTTT
j_gene: TRBJ1-3
v_gene: TRBV7-2
d_gene: -
abundance: -

CDR3aa: CASSYRQVDGYTF
CDR3nt: TGTGCCAGCAGTTACCGCCAGGTTGATGGCTACACCTTC
j_gene: TRBJ1-2
v_gene: TRBV6-2/TRBV6-3
d_gene: -
abundance: -

CDR3aa: CAISFTGTGVSPLHF
CDR3nt: TGTGCCATCAGCTTTACCGGGACAGGGGTTTCACCCCTCCACTTT
j_gene: TRBJ1-6
v_gene: TRBV10-3
d_gene: TRBD1
abundance: -

CDR3aa: CASSESGQGLVSGYTF
CDR3nt: TGCGCCAGCAGTGAGTCGGGACAGGGTTTAGTTAGTGGCTACACCTTC
j_gene: TRBJ1-2
v_gene: TRBV10-2
d_gene: TRBD1
abundance: -

CDR3aa: CASSDLVIRPDTQYF
CDR3nt: TGTGCCAGCAGTGATCTAGTCATTCGTCCAGATACGCAGTATTTT
j_gene: TRBJ2-3
v_gene: TRBV27
d_gene: -
abundance: -

CDR3aa: CASSDQRGNEQFF
CDR3nt: TGTGCCAGCAGTGATCAGCGAGGCAATGAGCAGTTCTTC
j_gene: TRBJ2-1
v_gene: TRBV6-4
d_gene: -
abundance: -

CDR3aa: CASRTGTGGMNTEAFF
CDR3nt: TGTGCCAGTAGAACCGGGACAGGGGGGATGAACACTGAAGCTTTCTTT
j_gene: TRBJ1-1
v_gene: TRBV19
d_gene: TRBD1
abundance: -

CDR3aa: CASSSRSGQRFQAFF
CDR3nt: TGTGCCAGCAGTTCCCGAAGCGGTCAGCGGTTTCAAGCTTTCTTT
j_gene: TRBJ1-1
v_gene: TRBV6-2/TRBV6-3
d_gene: -
abundance: -

CDR3aa: CASSDKGILRTGELFF
CDR3nt: TGCGCCAGCAGTGACAAGGGGATCCTGAGGACCGGGGAGCTGTTTTTT
j_gene: TRBJ2-2
v_gene: TRBV10-1
d_gene: -
abundance: -

CDR3aa: CASSPSGITQYF
CDR3nt: TGTGCCAGCAGCCCTAGCGGGATAACGCAGTATTTT
j_gene: TRBJ2-3
v_gene: TRBV9
d_gene: TRBD2
abundance: -

CDR3aa: CASRGEGSYEQYF
CDR3nt: TGTGCCAGCCGCGGGGAGGGGTCCTACGAGCAGTACTTC
j_gene: TRBJ2-7
v_gene: TRBV12-3/TRBV12-4
d_gene: TRBD2
abundance: -

CDR3aa: CASSHATGYEQYF
CDR3nt: TGTGCCAGCTCACACGCGACAGGGTACGAGCAGTACTTC
j_gene: TRBJ2-7
v_gene: TRBV19
d_gene: TRBD1
abundance: -

CDR3aa: CASSYGTGRVGSPLHF
CDR3nt: TGTGCCAGCAGCTACGGGACAGGGAGAGTAGGTTCACCCCTCCACTTT
j_gene: TRBJ1-6
v_gene: TRBV27
d_gene: TRBD1
abundance: -

CDR3aa: CASRRRDRGFAFF
CDR3nt: TGTGCCAGCAGACGCCGGGACAGGGGATTTGCTTTCTTT
j_gene: TRBJ1-1
v_gene: TRBV6-5
d_gene: TRBD1
abundance: -

CDR3aa: CASSSIRLAGGPSSYEQYF
CDR3nt: TGTGCCAGCAGTTCCATTCGTTTAGCGGGAGGGCCTTCATCCTACGAGCAGTACTTC
j_gene: TRBJ2-7
v_gene: TRBV6-2/TRBV6-3
d_gene: TRBD2
abundance: -

CDR3aa: CASSQDALAGVYDNEQFF
CDR3nt: TGCGCCAGCAGCCAAGACGCACTAGCGGGAGTTTATGACAATGAGCAGTTCTTC
j_gene: TRBJ2-1
v_gene: TRBV4-1
d_gene: TRBD2
abundance: -

CDR3aa: CASREAGGGDEQYF
CDR3nt: TGTGCCAGCAGAGAAGCAGGGGGCGGCGACGAGCAGTACTTC
j_gene: TRBJ2-7
v_gene: TRBV7-9
d_gene: TRBD1
abundance: -

CDR3aa: CASRPGGGMTYEQYF
CDR3nt: TGTGCCAGCAGGCCAGGCGGGGGGATGACCTACGAGCAGTACTTC
j_gene: TRBJ2-7
v_gene: TRBV27
d_gene: TRBD2
abundance: -

CDR3aa: CASSRDRGGNTGELFF
CDR3nt: TGTGCCAGCAGCCGGGACAGGGGTGGGAACACCGGGGAGCTGTTTTTT
j_gene: TRBJ2-2
v_gene: TRBV6-2/TRBV6-3
d_gene: TRBD1
abundance: -

CDR3aa: CASRHSGGIYEQYF
CDR3nt: TGTGCCAGCCGCCACTCCGGCGGGATCTACGAGCAGTACTTC
j_gene: TRBJ2-7
v_gene: TRBV19
d_gene: -
abundance: -

CDR3aa: CASSLSGTSGLSEQYF
CDR3nt: TGTGCCAGCAGCTTAAGCGGGACTAGCGGGCTCTCTGAGCAGTACTTC
j_gene: TRBJ2-7
v_gene: TRBV7-8
d_gene: TRBD2
abundance: -

CDR3aa: CASSERGGAAQQYF
CDR3nt: TGTGCCAGCAGTGAAAGGGGGGGGGCGGCCCAGCAGTACTTC
j_gene: TRBJ2-7
v_gene: TRBV6-1
d_gene: -
abundance: -

CDR3aa: CASSKKAGFHNSPLHF
CDR3nt: TGCGCCAGCAGCAAGAAAGCCGGGTTTCATAATTCACCCCTCCACTTT
j_gene: TRBJ1-6
v_gene: TRBV23-1
d_gene: -
abundance: -

CDR3aa: CASSLRLAGGELFF
CDR3nt: TGTGCCAGCAGCTTGAGACTAGCTGGCGGGGAGCTGTTTTTT
j_gene: TRBJ2-2
v_gene: TRBV11-3
d_gene: TRBD2
abundance: many

CDR3aa: CASSSGAYNEQFF
CDR3nt: TGTGCCAGCAGTTCGGGAGCCTACAATGAGCAGTTCTTC
j_gene: TRBJ2-1
v_gene: TRBV12-3/TRBV12-4
d_gene: -
abundance: -

CDR3aa: CASSSGQGIGQPQHF
CDR3nt: TGTGCCAGCAGTTCGGGACAGGGGATAGGTCAGCCCCAGCATTTT
j_gene: TRBJ1-5
v_gene: TRBV6-5
d_gene: TRBD1
abundance: once

CDR3aa: CASSPRGQGLSEQYF
CDR3nt: TGTGCCAGCTCCCCGAGGGGACAGGGGCTTAGCGAGCAGTACTTC
j_gene: TRBJ2-7
v_gene: TRBV18
d_gene: TRBD1
abundance: once

CDR3aa: CASSEHTILANGNTIYF
CDR3nt: TGTGCCAGCAGTGAACATACAATACTAGCAAATGGAAACACCATATATTTT
j_gene: TRBJ1-3
v_gene: TRBV2
d_gene: -
abundance: -

CDR3aa: CTSSSRTSGTYNEQFF
CDR3nt: TGCACCAGCAGCTCCCGGACTAGCGGGACCTACAATGAGCAGTTCTTC
j_gene: TRBJ2-1
v_gene: TRBV1
d_gene: -
abundance: -

CDR3aa: CATSRDPIRASGMGETQYF
CDR3nt: TGTGCCACCAGCAGAGATCCCATCAGGGCCAGCGGGATGGGAGAGACCCAGTACTTC
j_gene: TRBJ2-5
v_gene: TRBV15
d_gene: TRBD2
abundance: -

CDR3aa: CASSEGVGGGDQPQHF
CDR3nt: TGTGCCAGCAGTGAAGGGGTAGGGGGTGGGGATCAGCCCCAGCATTTT
j_gene: TRBJ1-5
v_gene: TRBV6-1
d_gene: -
abundance: -